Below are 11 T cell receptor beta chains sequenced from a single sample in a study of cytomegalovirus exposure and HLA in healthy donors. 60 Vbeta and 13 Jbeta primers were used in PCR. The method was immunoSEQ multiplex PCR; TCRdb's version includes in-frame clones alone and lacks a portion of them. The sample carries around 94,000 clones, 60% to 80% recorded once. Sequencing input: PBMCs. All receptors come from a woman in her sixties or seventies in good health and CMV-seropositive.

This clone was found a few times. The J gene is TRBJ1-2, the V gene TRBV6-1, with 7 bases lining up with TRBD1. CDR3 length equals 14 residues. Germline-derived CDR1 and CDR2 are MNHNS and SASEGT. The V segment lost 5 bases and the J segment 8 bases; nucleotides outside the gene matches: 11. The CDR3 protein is CASSPKRQGEGYTF. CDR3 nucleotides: TGTGCCAGCAGTCCTAAGCGACAGGGTGAGGGCTACACCTTC.

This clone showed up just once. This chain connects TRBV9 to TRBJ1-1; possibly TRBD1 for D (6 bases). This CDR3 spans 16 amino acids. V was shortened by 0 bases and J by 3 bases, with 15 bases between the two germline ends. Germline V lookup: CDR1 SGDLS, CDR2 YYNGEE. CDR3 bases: TGTGCCAGCAGCGTAGCCGCAGGGGTTCGGGACACTGAAGCTTTCTTT. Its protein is CASSVAAGVRDTEAFF.

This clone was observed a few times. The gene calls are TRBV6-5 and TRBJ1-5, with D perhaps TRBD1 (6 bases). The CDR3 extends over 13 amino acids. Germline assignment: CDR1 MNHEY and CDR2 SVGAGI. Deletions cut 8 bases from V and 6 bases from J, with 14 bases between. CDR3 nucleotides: TGTGCCAGCCGGCGGGGGCTAGGTCAGCCCCAGCATTTT. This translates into CASRRGLGQPQHF.

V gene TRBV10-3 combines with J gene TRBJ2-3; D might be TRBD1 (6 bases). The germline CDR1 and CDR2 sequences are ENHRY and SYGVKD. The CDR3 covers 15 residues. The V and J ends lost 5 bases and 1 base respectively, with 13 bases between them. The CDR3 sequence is CAISPSAGGTDTQYF. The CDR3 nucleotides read TGTGCCATCAGTCCCTCCGCAGGGGGCACAGATACGCAGTATTTT.

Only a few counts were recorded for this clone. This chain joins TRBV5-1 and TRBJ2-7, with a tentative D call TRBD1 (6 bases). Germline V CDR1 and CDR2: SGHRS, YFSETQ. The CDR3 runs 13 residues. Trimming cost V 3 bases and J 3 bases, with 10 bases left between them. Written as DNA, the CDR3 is TGCGCCAGCAGCTCGGACAGCTACTACGAGCAGTACTTC. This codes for CASSSDSYYEQYF.

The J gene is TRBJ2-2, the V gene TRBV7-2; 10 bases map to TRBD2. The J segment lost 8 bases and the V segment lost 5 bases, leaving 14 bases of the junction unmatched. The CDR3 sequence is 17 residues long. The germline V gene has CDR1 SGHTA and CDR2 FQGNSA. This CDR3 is CASSPGSGRPREGELFF. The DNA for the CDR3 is TGTGCCAGCAGCCCCGGTAGCGGGAGGCCCAGGGAGGGGGAGCTGTTTTTT.

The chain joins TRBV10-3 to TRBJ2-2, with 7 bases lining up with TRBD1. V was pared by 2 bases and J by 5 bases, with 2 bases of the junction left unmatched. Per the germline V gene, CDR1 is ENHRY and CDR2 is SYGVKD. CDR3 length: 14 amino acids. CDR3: CAISEMDRTGELFF. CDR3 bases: TGTGCCATCAGTGAGATGGACAGGACCGGGGAGCTGTTTTTT.

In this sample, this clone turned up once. The CDR3 DNA reads TGTGCCGGGGGGTCAAATAGCAATCAGCCCCAGCATTTT. This sequence encodes CAGGSNSNQPQHF. The rearrangement joins TRBV19 to TRBJ1-5; D may be TRBD1 (5 bases). V shed 11 bases and J shed 0 bases, with 11 bases lying between them. Germline CDR1 reads LNHDA; CDR2 reads SQIVND (reference sequence). This CDR3 is 13 amino acids long.

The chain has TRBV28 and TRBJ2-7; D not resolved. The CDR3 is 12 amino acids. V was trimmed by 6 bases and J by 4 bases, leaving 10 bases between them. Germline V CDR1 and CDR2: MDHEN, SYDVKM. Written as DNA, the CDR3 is TGTGCCAGCAGCATCACAGAGTACGAGCAGTACTTC. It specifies CASSITEYEQYF.

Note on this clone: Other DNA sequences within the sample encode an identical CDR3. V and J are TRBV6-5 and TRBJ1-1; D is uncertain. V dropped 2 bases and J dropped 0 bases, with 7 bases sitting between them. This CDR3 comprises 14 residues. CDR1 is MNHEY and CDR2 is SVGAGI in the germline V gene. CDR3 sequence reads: CASSYTDMNTEAFF. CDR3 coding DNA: TGTGCCAGCAGTTACACAGATATGAACACTGAAGCTTTCTTT.

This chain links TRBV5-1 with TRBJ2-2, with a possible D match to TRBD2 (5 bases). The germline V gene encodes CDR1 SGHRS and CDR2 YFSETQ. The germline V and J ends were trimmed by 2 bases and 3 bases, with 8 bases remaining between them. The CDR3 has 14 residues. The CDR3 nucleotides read TGCGCCAGCAGCTTTGACGGGGACACCGGGGAGCTGTTTTTT. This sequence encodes CASSFDGDTGELFF.